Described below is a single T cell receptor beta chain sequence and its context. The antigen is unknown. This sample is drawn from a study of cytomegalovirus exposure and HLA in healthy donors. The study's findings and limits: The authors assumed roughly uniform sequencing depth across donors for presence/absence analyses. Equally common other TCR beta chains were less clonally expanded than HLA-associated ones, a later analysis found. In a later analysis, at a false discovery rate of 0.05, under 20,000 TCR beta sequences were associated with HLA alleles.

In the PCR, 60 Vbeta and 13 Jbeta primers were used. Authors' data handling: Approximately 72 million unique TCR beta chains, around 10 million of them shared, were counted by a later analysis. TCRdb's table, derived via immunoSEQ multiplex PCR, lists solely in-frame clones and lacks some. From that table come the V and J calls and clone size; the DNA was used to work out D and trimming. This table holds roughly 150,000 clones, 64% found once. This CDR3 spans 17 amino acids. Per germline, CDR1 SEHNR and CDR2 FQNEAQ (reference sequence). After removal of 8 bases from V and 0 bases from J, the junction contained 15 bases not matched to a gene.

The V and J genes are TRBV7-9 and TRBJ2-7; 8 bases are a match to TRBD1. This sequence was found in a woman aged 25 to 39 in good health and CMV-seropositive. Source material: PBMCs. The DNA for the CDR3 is TGTGCCAGCGGAAAGCTTACCAGGACAGGGTTCTCCTACGAGCAGTACTTC. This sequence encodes CASGKLTRTGFSYEQYF.